The next 19 T cell receptor beta chains were all read from a single sample in a study of T-cell memory formation after mild COVID-19 (dated by TCRdb to about 2021). Libraries came from 5' RACE. The sample was run on an Illumina NovaSeq 6000. Through fastp at Q25 and MiXCR, TCRdb rebuilt clones from the public reads, retaining in-frame beta chains. Rows are combined by CDR3 protein, so each entry shows the most common genes and DNA. The sample table holds some 350,000 distinct CDR3 sequences, of which 15% were seen once. Approximately 20% of the sample rests with the top ten. The sample taken for sequencing was PBMCs or a T cell subset sorted from them (not recorded which). The receptors here all came from a man between 18 and 29 years old who had mild COVID-19 (a few samples of this study predate the infection). The sample titles of this study are shuffled in the database, so cell type and time point are left out; the donor was told from shared clones.

This clonotype was seen more than once but under ten times. The chain couples TRBV29-1 to TRBJ2-5; D is perhaps TRBD2 (5 bases). From germline, CDR1 is SQVTM and CDR2 ANQGSEA. Trimming pared 2 bases from V and 4 bases from J, leaving 14 bases between. The CDR3 is 14 residues long. The CDR3 DNA reads as TGCAGCGTTGAACTCGCTAGCTGGGGAGAGACCCAGTACTTC. Translating gives CSVELASWGETQYF.

This clonotype was recorded once. The chain recombines TRBV2 with TRBJ2-2, with TRBD2 as a possible D gene (6 bases). The CDR3 extends over 15 amino acids. CDR1 and CDR2 (germline): SNHLY, FYNNEI. Trimming removed 3 bases from V and 4 bases from J, with 12 bases in between. The CDR3 DNA reads TGTGCCAGCAGTGATGAGCGGGTCGGCACCGGGGAGCTGTTTTTT. Protein sequence: CASSDERVGTGELFF.

In its sample, this clonotype was seen a few times. V gene TRBV2 combines with J gene TRBJ1-5; D is undetermined. Trimming took off 8 bases at V and 4 bases at J, with 12 bases between the two ends. The length of the CDR3 is 13 residues. Per the germline V gene, CDR1 is SNHLY and CDR2 is FYNNEI. The CDR3, as DNA: TGTGCCAGCGCGTTCCAGGAAAATCAGCCCCAGCATTTT. Residues: CASAFQENQPQHF.

This sequence joins TRBV6-1 and TRBJ2-1, with 15 bases aligning to TRBD2. CDR3 length equals 16 residues. CDR1 is MNHNS and CDR2 is SASEGT in the germline V gene. Trimming took 6 bases from V and 8 from J; bases not matched to a gene: 8. CDR3 protein: CASRGLAGGNFHEQFF. CDR3 bases: TGTGCCAGCAGGGGACTAGCGGGGGGAAATTTCCATGAGCAGTTCTTC.

The chain employs TRBV7-3 and TRBJ1-4, with D hard to call. Germline-derived CDR1 and CDR2 are SGHTA and FQGTGA. This CDR3 region has 13 residues. The germline V and J ends were trimmed by 0 bases and 10 bases, with 9 bases remaining between them. CDR3 region: CASSLTADTKLFF. The CDR3 bases are TGTGCCAGCAGCTTAACAGCGGATACAAAACTGTTTTTT.

This clonotype was picked up a small number of times. The chain carries TRBV20-1 and TRBJ1-1; 10 bases line up with TRBD1. The CDR3 sequence is 15 residues long. The ends lost 4 bases at V and 4 bases at J; junction bases unmatched: 9. The germline V gene has CDR1 DFQATT and CDR2 SNEGSKA (reference sequence). Here the CDR3 DNA reads TGCAGTGCTAAACCCGGACAGGGGGAGACCACTGAAGCTTTCTTT. Translated, it gives CSAKPGQGETTEAFF.

The rearrangement links TRBV6-1 to TRBJ2-2; 8 positions match TRBD2. The V and J ends lost 10 bases and 1 base, in that order; junction bases with no gene match: 8. CDR3 length: 15 residues. Germline-derived CDR1 and CDR2 are MNHNS and SASEGT. Here the CDR3 reads CATHGSGENTGELFF. Written as DNA, the CDR3 is TGTGCCACCCACGGTAGCGGGGAGAACACCGGGGAGCTGTTTTTT.

This clonotype showed up just a few times. The chain is built from TRBV27 and TRBJ2-3, with a tentative D call TRBD2 (7 bases). Trimming stripped 4 bases from V and 5 bases from J, with 13 bases between. The CDR3 runs to 14 residues. Germline lookup yields CDR1 MNHEY and CDR2 SMNVEV (reference sequence). The CDR3 DNA reads TGTGCCAGCAGTTATAGGGGGGGCGGAGATACGCAGTATTTT. Amino acids: CASSYRGGGDTQYF.

This clonotype was counted a single time. For the CDR3, the DNA is TGTGCCAGCAGTTTTTTGTCCTCGGGGGGACAAGAGACCCAGTACTTC. Translating it yields CASSFLSSGGQETQYF. The chain recombines TRBV27 with TRBJ2-5; 7 bases are shared with TRBD2. V lost 3 bases, J lost 2 bases, and 9 bases stayed unmatched. CDR1 is MNHEY, CDR2 SMNVEV, per germline (reference sequence). CDR3 size: 16 residues.

This clonotype was seen repeatedly, ten times or more. The CDR3 region has the DNA TGTGCCAGCAGCTTAGCACCGCAAAGGGAGCAGTTCTTC. This codes for CASSLAPQREQFF. This chain uses TRBV11-3 with TRBJ2-1; D uncertain. V lost 1 base, J lost 10 bases, and 11 bases lay in between. Per the germline V gene, CDR1 is SGHNT and CDR2 is YENEEA. The CDR3 has 13 amino acids.

In its sample, this clonotype was seen a few times. As DNA, the CDR3 is TGCAGCGGACAGGCACAAACCTTGGCTGAAGCTTTCTTT. Its protein product is CSGQAQTLAEAFF. The chain uses TRBV29-1 and TRBJ1-1, with D possibly being TRBD1 (6 bases). The V end was cut by 7 bases, the J end by 6 bases, with 18 bases between. CDR3 length: 13 amino acids. CDR1 and CDR2 from the germline V gene are SQVTM and ANQGSEA.

In its sample, this clonotype was seen a few times. This chain links TRBV6-5 with TRBJ1-5; D is ambiguous. Trimming pared 2 bases from V and 0 bases from J, leaving 11 bases between. The CDR3 consists of 16 residues. The V gene's germline CDR1 is MNHEY and CDR2 SVGAGI. For the CDR3, the DNA is TGTGCCAGCAGTTACAACGGACCGAATAGCAATCAGCCCCAGCATTTT. Its translation: CASSYNGPNSNQPQHF.

This clonotype occurred a few times. This chain connects TRBV6-5 to TRBJ2-5; D is tentatively TRBD1 or TRBD2 (6 bases each). The CDR3 has 15 residues. Germline CDR1 and CDR2: MNHEY and SVGAGI. The V end lost 0 bases, the J end lost 1 base, and 9 bases lay between the germline ends. CDR3 bases: TGTGCCAGCAGTTACTCGGGGGGCAGCCAAGAGACCCAGTACTTC. The encoded protein is CASSYSGGSQETQYF.

The rearrangement uses TRBV10-3 and TRBJ2-2; D is possibly TRBD1 or TRBD2 (5 bases each). Germline CDR1 and CDR2: ENHRY and SYGVKD. This CDR3 contains 15 residues. V gave up 4 bases and J gave up 7 bases, with 16 bases separating them. The CDR3 nucleotides are TGTGCCATCAGTGGTCTGCAGGGTGGAGGCGGGGAGCTGTTTTTT. Translating gives CAISGLQGGGGELFF.

A few counts support this clonotype. The rearrangement joins TRBV6-1 to TRBJ1-5; D uncertain. Trimming removed 2 bases from V and 8 bases from J, with 16 bases in between. The CDR3 contains 15 residues. Germline-derived CDR1 and CDR2 are MNHNS and SASEGT. CDR3 bases: TGTGCCAGCAGTGAACAGCCAGGTGGGGTGGAGCCCCAGCATTTT. Its translation is CASSEQPGGVEPQHF.

This chain uses TRBV6-5 with TRBJ1-2, with a possible D match to TRBD1 (6 bases). Germline CDR1 reads MNHEY; CDR2 reads SVGAGI. The V end lost 1 base, the J end lost 6 bases, and 9 bases lay between the germline ends. This CDR3 is 13 amino acids long. The CDR3 DNA sequence: TGTGCCAGCAGTTACTACAGGGCCGATGGCTACACCTTC. Translated: CASSYYRADGYTF.

This clonotype was seen at least ten times. The chain is built from TRBV27 and TRBJ2-7, with D tentatively TRBD1 (7 bases). From germline, CDR1 is MNHEY and CDR2 SMNVEV (reference sequence). V was shortened by 1 base and J by 4 bases, with 14 bases between the two germline ends. This CDR3 spans 15 amino acids. CDR3 sequence reads: CASSLLYRGGYEQYV. The CDR3 DNA reads TGTGCCAGCAGTTTATTGTACAGGGGAGGTTACGAGCAGTACGTC.

The chain carries TRBV6-2 or TRBV6-3 and TRBJ2-7, with TRBD1 identical over 7 bases. V was clipped by 4 bases and J by 9 bases; unmatched bases: 18. Germline loops: CDR1 MNHEY, CDR2 SVGEGT. The CDR3 extends over 16 amino acids. The CDR3 region has the DNA TGTGCCAGCAGTTCCTACCGACAGGGCCGGCCGGACGTGCAGTACGTC. Translating it yields CASSSYRQGRPDVQYV.

The chain combines TRBV7-3 with TRBJ1-5; the D gene is possibly TRBD1 (5 bases). V dropped 9 bases and J dropped 2 bases, with 17 bases sitting between them. The length of the CDR3 is 15 residues. The germline V gene encodes CDR1 SGHTA and CDR2 FQGTGA. CDR3 region: CARGGTGSGNQPQHF. In DNA, the CDR3 is TGTGCCAGGGGGGGTACTGGAAGCGGCAATCAGCCCCAGCATTTT.